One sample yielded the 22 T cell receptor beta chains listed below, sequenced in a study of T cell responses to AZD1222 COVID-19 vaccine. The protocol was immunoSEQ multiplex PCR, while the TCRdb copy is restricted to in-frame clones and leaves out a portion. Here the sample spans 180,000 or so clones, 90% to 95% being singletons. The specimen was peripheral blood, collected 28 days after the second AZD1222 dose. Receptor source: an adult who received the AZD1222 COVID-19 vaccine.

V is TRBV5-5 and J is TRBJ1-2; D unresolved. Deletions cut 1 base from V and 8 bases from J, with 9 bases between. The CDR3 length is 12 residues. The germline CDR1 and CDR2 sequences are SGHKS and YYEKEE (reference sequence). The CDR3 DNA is TGTGCCAGCAGCTTGAGTGAGACCGGCTACACCTTC. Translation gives CASSLSETGYTF.

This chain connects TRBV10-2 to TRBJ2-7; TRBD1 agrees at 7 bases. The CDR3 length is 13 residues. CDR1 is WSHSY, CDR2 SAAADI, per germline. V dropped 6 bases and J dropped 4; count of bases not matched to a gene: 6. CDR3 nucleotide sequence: TGCGCCAGCAGCTTCGGACAGGAGTACGAGCAGTACTTC. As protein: CASSFGQEYEQYF.

Written as DNA, the CDR3 is TGTGCCAGCAGCCCCAACTCTGGGGCCAACGTCCTGACTTTC. Translated, it gives CASSPNSGANVLTF. The V gene is TRBV9, the J gene TRBJ2-6; D gene uncertain. This CDR3 is built from 14 residues. Trimming pared 4 bases from V and 0 bases from J, leaving 5 bases between. Germline lookup yields CDR1 SGDLS and CDR2 YYNGEE.

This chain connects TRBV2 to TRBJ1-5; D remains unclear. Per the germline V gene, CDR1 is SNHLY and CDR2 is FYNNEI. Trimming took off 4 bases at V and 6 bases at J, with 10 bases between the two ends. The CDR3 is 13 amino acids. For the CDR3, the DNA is TGTGCCAGCAGTGGGACGGAGACTCAGCCCCAGCATTTT. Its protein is CASSGTETQPQHF. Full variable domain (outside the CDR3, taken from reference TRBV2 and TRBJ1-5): EPEVTQTPSHQVTQMGQEVILRCVPISNHLYFYWYRQILGQKVEFLVSFYNNEISEKSEIFDDQFSVERPDGSNFTLKIRSTKLEDSAMYFCASSGTETQPQHFGDGTRLSIL.

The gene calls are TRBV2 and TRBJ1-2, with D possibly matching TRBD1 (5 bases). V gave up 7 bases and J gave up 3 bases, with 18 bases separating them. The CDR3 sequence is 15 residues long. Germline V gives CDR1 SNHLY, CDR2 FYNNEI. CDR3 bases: TGTGCCAGCAAAATGACAGCCCTCGGCGACTATGGCTACACCTTC. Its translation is CASKMTALGDYGYTF.

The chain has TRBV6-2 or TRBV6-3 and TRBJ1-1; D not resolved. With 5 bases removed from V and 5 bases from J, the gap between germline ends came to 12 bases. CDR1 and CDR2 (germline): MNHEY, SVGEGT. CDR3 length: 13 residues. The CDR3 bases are TGTGCCAGCAGTGGAGGCGGGGTGACTGAAGCTTTCTTT. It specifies CASSGGGVTEAFF.

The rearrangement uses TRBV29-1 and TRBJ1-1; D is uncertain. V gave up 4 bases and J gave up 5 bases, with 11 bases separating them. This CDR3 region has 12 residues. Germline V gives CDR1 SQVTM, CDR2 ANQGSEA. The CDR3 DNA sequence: TGCAGCGTTGTTTTAGCGGGAACTGAAGCTTTCTTT. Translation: CSVVLAGTEAFF.

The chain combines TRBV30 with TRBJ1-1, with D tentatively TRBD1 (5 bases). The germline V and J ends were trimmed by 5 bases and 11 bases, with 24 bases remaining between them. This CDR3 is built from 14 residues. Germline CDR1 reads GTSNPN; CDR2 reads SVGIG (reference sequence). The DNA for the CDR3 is TGTGCCTGGGGGGCAGGCCGCGGGTTTGGAGGGGCTTTCTTT. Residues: CAWGAGRGFGGAFF. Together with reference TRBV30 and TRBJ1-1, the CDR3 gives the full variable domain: SQTIHQWPATLVQPVGSPLSLECTVEGTSNPNLYWYRQAAGRGLQLLFYSVGIGQISSEVPQNLSASRPQDRQFILSSKKLLLSDSGFYLCAWGAGRGFGGAFFGQGTRLTVV.

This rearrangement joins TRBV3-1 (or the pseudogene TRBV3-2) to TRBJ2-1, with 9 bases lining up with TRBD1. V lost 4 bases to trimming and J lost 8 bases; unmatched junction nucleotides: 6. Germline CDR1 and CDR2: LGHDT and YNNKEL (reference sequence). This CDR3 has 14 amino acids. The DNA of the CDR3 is TGTGCCAGCAGCCGAACACAGGGGGCCTATGAGCAGTTCTTC. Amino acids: CASSRTQGAYEQFF.

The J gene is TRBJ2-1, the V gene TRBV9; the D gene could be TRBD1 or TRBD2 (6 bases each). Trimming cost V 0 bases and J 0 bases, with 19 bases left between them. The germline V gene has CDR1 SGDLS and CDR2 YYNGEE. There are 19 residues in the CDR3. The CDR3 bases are TGTGCCAGCAGCGTAGATGTCCCGGGGGCCTTCAGCTCCTACAATGAGCAGTTCTTC. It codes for CASSVDVPGAFSSYNEQFF.

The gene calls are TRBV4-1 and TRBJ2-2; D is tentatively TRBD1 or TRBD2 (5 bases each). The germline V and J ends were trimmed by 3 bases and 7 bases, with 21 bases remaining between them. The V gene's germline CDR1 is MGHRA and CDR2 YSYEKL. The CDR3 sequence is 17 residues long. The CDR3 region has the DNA TGCGCCAGCAGCCATGACCGGGACGAAGGACGTGGCGGGGAGCTGTTTTTT. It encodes CASSHDRDEGRGGELFF.

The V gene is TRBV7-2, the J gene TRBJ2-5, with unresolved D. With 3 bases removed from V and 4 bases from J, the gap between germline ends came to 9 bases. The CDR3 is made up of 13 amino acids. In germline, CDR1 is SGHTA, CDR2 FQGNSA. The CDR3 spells CASSLASGETQYF. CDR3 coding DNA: TGTGCCAGCAGCTTGGCCTCCGGAGAGACCCAGTACTTC.

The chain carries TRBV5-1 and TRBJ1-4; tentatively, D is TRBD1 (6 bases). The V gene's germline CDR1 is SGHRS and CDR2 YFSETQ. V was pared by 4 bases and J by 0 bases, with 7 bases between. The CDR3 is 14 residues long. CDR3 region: CASSEGATNEKLFF. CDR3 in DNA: TGCGCCAGCAGCGAGGGGGCAACTAATGAAAAACTGTTTTTT.

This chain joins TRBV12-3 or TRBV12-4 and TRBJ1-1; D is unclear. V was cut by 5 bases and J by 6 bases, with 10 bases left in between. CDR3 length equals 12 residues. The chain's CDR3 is CASSPGSAEAFF. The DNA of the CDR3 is TGTGCCAGCAGTCCCGGGAGTGCTGAAGCTTTCTTT.

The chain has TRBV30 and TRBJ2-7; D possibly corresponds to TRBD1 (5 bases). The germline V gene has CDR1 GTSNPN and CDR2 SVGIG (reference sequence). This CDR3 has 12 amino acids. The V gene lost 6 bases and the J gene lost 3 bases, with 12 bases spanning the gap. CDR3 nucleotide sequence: TGTGCCTGTGGCAGGACAAACTACGAGCAGTACTTC. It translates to CACGRTNYEQYF.

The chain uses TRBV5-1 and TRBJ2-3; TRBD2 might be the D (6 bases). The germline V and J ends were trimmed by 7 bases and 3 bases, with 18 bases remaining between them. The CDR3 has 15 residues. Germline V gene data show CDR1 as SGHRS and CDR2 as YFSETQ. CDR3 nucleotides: TGCGCCAGCCGTGCCGGGACTCCATGGACAGATACGCAGTATTTT. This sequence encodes CASRAGTPWTDTQYF.

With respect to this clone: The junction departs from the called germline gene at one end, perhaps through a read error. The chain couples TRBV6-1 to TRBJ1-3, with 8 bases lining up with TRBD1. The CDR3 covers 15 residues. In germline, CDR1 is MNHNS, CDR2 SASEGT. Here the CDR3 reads CASSKATGAGNTIYF. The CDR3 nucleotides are TGTGCCAGCAGTAAAGCGACAGGGGCTGGAAACACCATATATTTT.

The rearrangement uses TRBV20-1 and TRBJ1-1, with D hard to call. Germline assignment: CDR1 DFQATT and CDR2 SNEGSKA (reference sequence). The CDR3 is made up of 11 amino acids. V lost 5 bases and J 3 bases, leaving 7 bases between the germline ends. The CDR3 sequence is CSACRYTEAFF. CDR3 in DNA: TGCAGTGCTTGTCGCTACACTGAAGCTTTCTTT.

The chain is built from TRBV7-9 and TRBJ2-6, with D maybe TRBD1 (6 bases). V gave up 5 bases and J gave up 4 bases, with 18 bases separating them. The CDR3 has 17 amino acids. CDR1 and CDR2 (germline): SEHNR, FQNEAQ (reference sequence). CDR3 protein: CASSPRSGERGANVLTF. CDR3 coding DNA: TGTGCCAGCAGCCCGCGGTCAGGGGAAAGGGGGGCCAACGTCCTGACTTTC.

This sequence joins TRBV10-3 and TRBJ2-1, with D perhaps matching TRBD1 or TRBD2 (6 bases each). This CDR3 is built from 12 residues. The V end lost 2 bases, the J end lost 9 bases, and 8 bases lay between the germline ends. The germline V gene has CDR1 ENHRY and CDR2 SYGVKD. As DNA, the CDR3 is TGTGCCATCAGTGAGGGAGGGGGTGAGCAGTTCTTC. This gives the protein CAISEGGGEQFF.

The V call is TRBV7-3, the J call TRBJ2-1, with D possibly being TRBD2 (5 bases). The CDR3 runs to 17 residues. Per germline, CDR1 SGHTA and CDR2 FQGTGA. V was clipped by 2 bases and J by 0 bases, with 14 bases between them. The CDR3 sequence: CASSLVGGESSYNEQFF. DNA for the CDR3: TGTGCCAGCAGCTTAGTAGGTGGGGAGAGCTCCTACAATGAGCAGTTCTTC.

CDR3 nucleotides: TGCGCCAGCAGCCGAAGCACTAGCACCGGGGAGCTGTTTTTT. It yields the protein CASSRSTSTGELFF. The chain is built from TRBV4-3 and TRBJ2-2; TRBD2 might be the D (5 bases). The CDR3 length is 14 residues. V was pared by 4 bases and J by 4 bases, with 10 bases between. From germline, CDR1 is LGHNA and CDR2 YSLEER.